This T cell receptor (beta chain) was retrieved from a study of CD8+ T cells in alopecia areata. Sequencing used cDNA as its template, made by extracting RNA and reverse transcribing it. Assay used: immunoSEQ multiplex PCR; TCRdb lists only in-frame clones, some missing. Of 150,000 or so clones in the sample, about 89% are singletons; the top ten hold approximately 15%. CDR1 and CDR2 (germline): SQVTM, ANQGSEA. The trim removed 8 bases at V and 4 bases at J, leaving 12 bases unmatched. The CDR3 extends over 14 amino acids. The TCR originated in a human donor with alopecia areata. The sequenced sample was CD8+ T cells sorted from blood, obtained at week 0. The chain couples TRBV29-1 to TRBJ2-3, with 7 bases that match TRBD1. The CDR3 coding sequence is TGCAGCCCCGGGACAGTTGATAATCCAGATACGCAGTATTTT. Translated: CSPGTVDNPDTQYF.